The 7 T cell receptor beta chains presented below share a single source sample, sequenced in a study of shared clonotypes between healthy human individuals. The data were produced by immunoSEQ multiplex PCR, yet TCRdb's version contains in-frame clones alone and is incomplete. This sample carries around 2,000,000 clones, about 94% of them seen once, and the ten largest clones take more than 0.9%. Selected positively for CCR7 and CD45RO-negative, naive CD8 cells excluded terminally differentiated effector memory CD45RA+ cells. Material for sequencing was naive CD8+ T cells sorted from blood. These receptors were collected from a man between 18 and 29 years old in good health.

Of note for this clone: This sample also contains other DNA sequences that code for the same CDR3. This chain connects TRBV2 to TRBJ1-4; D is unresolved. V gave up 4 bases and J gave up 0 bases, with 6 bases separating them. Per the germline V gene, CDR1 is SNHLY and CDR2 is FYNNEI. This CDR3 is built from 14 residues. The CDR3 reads CASSGASTNEKLFF. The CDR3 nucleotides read TGTGCCAGCAGTGGGGCATCAACTAATGAAAAACTGTTTTTT.

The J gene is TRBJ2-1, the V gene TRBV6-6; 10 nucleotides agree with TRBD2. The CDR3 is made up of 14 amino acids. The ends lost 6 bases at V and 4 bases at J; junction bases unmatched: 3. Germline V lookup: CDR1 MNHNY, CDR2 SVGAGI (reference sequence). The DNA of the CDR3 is TGTGCCAGCAGGCTAGCGGGAGTGTACAATGAGCAGTTCTTC. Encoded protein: CASRLAGVYNEQFF.

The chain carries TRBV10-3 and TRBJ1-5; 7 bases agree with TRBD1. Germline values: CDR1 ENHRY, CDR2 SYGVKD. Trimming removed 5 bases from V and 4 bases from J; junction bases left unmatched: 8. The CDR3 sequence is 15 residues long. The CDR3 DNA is TGTGCCATCAGTCCAGTCCGGGACAGAAATCAGCCCCAGCATTTT. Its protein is CAISPVRDRNQPQHF.

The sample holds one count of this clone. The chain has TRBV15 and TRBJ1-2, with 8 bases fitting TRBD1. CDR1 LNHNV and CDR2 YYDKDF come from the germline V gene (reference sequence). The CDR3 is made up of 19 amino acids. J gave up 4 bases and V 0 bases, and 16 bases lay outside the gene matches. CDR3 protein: CATSRDKSGTGTSFYGYTF. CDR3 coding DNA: TGTGCCACCAGCAGAGATAAGTCCGGGACAGGCACCTCCTTCTATGGCTACACCTTC.

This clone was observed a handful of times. The CDR3 loop is CASTGQENTEAFF. CDR3 coding DNA: TGTGCCAGCACCGGACAGGAGAACACTGAAGCTTTCTTT. This chain links TRBV27 with TRBJ1-1, with 7 positions matching TRBD1. Unmatched junction bases numbered 3, after V lost 7 bases and J lost 1 base. The CDR3 has 13 amino acids. Germline lookup yields CDR1 MNHEY and CDR2 SMNVEV (reference sequence).

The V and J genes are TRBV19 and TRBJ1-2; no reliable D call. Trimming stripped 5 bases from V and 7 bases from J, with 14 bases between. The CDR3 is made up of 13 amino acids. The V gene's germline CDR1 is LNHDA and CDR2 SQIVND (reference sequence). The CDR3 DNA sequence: TGTGCCAGTAGTCTCCCGGAAACGGTTGGCTACACCTTC. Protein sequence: CASSLPETVGYTF.

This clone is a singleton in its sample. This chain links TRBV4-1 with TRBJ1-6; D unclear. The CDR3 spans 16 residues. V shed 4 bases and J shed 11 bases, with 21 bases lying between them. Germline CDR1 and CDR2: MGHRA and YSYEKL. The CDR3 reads CASSPTPGDEGPPLHF. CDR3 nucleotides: TGCGCCAGCAGCCCCACCCCGGGCGACGAGGGCCCACCCCTCCACTTT.